The T cell receptor beta chain under discussion was sequenced for a study of blood T cell repertoires in COVID-19 (dated by TCRdb to 2018 to 2021). For the wider study: Collaborator samples came from the United States, Italy and Spain and covered acute and convalescent phases of COVID-19. The material from the prospective study consisted of cDNA or gDNA derived from T cells, B-cell-depleted T cells, or PBMCs. The dataset comprised deeply sampled blood TCRbeta repertoires from subjects exposed to, actively infected with, or recovered from COVID-19. A freely available public database, intended as a resource for researchers studying the immune response to SARS-CoV-2, is where the repertoires were released. The samples were drawn from the first 160 participants of the ongoing ImmuneRACE study and from more than 1,000 subjects provided by 6 global collaborators. Sample metadata almost always included a de-identified subject ID, COVID-19 status, age in years and sex. HLA class I and class II types, where available, came from metadata supplied by the sample provider rather than from assay-based typing. Broad study findings and their caveats: How much clinical and demographic metadata was included differed by source and by participant, and the metadata was provided uncurated.

The collaborating institutions used their own protocols to collect whole blood in K2EDTA tubes. For TCRbeta analysis, collaborators shipped samples in one of three forms: frozen whole blood, isolated PBMCs, or DNA extracted from either of those sample types. As for this clone: Its target antigen remains unknown. Per-base qualities were not stored, and no clone one base away is much larger.

At the junction V is shortened by 2 bases and J by 7 bases, with 11 bases in between. The CDR3 numbers 13 residues from cysteine through phenylalanine. Kept here is only the CDR3 DNA, which spans 39 bases and is read in frame from base 1. CDR1 and CDR2, per the germline V gene (reference sequence), are LGHDT and YNNKEL. The immunoSEQ Assay, a bias-controlled multiplex PCR, was used to amplify TCRbeta CDR3 regions from genomic DNA. As for the authors' bioinformatics: The number of nucleated cells in each sample was estimated from the amplification of reference gene primers within the assay. To quantify the absolute abundance of each unique TCRbeta CDR3 rearrangement, sequence reads were collapsed and filtered. For each sample, productive Simpson clonality was calculated as the square root of Simpson's diversity index across productive rearrangements. The immuneACCESS repertoire file appears here via TCRdb, limited to in-frame rearrangements. These files lack a portion of the clones; in checked studies, under half of the deficit traces to unresolved V genes, and the cause of the others is not known. That table furnishes V, J and clone size, whereas the DNA furnished D and trimming. This sample has some 98,000 clones in its table, and 84% of those were observed once. In total, the top ten clones hold roughly 25% of the sample.

Sequencing was done on a sample of peripheral blood. The clonotype was recovered from a man aged 55 to 69 with acute or convalescent COVID-19. This sequence uses TRBV3-1 (or the pseudogene TRBV3-2) and TRBJ1-1; no D gene call is confident. The DNA sequence follows: TGTGCCAGCAGCCAACGGGGTTCCAATGAAGCTTTCTTT. The translation is CASSQRGSNEAFF.